This TCR beta chain was recovered during a study of radiotherapy plus CTLA-4 blockade in lung cancer. About the study: Disease control was achieved by just over 30% of patients, and objective responses by 15% to 20%.

On this clone itself: What it binds is unknown.

The study's findings and limits: The best predictor of response was reported to be early blood T cell clone dynamics, with interferon-beta. TCR clones originating in tumors grew in number in blood after radiotherapy plus ipilimumab.

The CDR3 totals 15 residues. CDR1 is MNHEY and CDR2 is SVGAGI in the germline V gene. The V gene lost 0 bases and the J gene lost 1 base, with 9 bases spanning the gap. The assay was immunoSEQ multiplex PCR, and TCRdb's table has in-frame clones only and misses some. The data show around 72,000 clones, over 65% seen once. V is TRBV6-5 and J is TRBJ1-1; D is possibly TRBD1 (5 bases). The source is a human donor with non-small cell lung cancer who had a complete response to radiotherapy plus ipilimumab. The input for sequencing was peripheral blood, taken from a patient treated with radiotherapy plus ipilimumab. CDR3 sequence reads: CASSYSGLTNTEAFF. CDR3 nucleotides: TGTGCCAGCAGTTACTCGGGGCTGACGAACACTGAAGCTTTCTTT.